The rows below give T cell receptor beta chains drawn from one sample of a study of control samples from healthy donors and cancer patients. The repertoire was sequenced with immunoSEQ multiplex PCR; TCRdb's copy has only in-frame clones and lacks some. The sample consists of approximately 50,000 clones, about 90% of them appearing once. The sample was PBMCs. The receptors were gathered from a man aged 55 to 69 with head and neck cancer. Each CDR3 is given with its conserved first and last residue. The D gene is left open where the match is weak. Clone size is not always given. Where it is, it says once, few, many or a class for expanded clones.

TRBJ2-1	TRBV7-9	TRBD1	NA	CASSTFSGQSNNEQFF	TGTGCCAGCAGCACTTTCTCGGGACAGTCGAACAATGAGCAGTTCTTC
TRBJ1-1	TRBV28	TRBD1	NA	CASAGQTNTEAFF	TGTGCCAGTGCGGGACAGACGAACACTGAAGCTTTCTTT
TRBJ2-2	TRBV13	NA	NA	CASSSRDFNTGELFF	TGTGCCAGCAGCTCGAGGGACTTTAACACCGGGGAGCTGTTTTTT
TRBJ1-1	TRBV4-2	TRBD1	NA	CASSYGDSRNTEAFF	TGTGCCAGCAGCTACGGGGACAGCAGGAACACTGAAGCTTTCTTT
TRBJ1-5	TRBV30	TRBD1	once	CAGGGGRGLDQPQHF	TGTGCCGGGGGAGGGGGCAGGGGGTTGGATCAGCCCCAGCATTTT
TRBJ2-1	TRBV27	TRBD2	NA	CASDRTSGRDEQFF	TGTGCCAGCGATCGGACTAGCGGGAGGGATGAGCAGTTCTTC
TRBJ2-3	TRBV4-2	TRBD2	once	CASSPDHSLAVATDTQYF	TGTGCCAGCAGCCCCGACCACTCCCTAGCGGTGGCCACAGATACGCAGTATTTT
TRBJ2-7	TRBV18	TRBD1	NA	CASSPRQGNPYEQYF	TGTGCCAGCTCACCAAGACAGGGGAACCCCTACGAGCAGTACTTC
TRBJ2-5	TRBV2	NA	NA	CASSGDSALETQYF	TGTGCCAGCAGTGGCGACAGTGCCCTCGAGACCCAGTACTTC
TRBJ2-7	TRBV27	NA	NA	CASSSTLSGSYEQYF	TGTGCCAGCAGTTCAACGCTTAGCGGCTCCTACGAGCAGTACTTC
TRBJ2-5	TRBV5-4	NA	NA	CASSRQGIQETQYF	TGTGCCAGCAGCCGCCAAGGAATCCAAGAGACCCAGTACTTC
TRBJ1-3	TRBV5-6	TRBD1	NA	CASSLVTGEVGNTIYF	TGTGCCAGCAGCTTGGTGACAGGGGAGGTTGGAAACACCATATATTTT
TRBJ2-3	TRBV9	TRBD2	NA	CASSDRQLAGADTQYF	TGTGCCAGCAGCGACCGTCAACTAGCGGGGGCGGATACGCAGTATTTT
TRBJ1-1	TRBV4-3	NA	few	CASSQDPRTRGTEAFF	TGCGCCAGCAGCCAAGATCCTAGGACGAGGGGGACTGAAGCTTTCTTT
TRBJ1-6	TRBV5-1	NA	NA	CASSLGSAGVSPLHF	TGCGCCAGCAGTCTCGGGTCTGCTGGAGTTTCACCCCTCCACTTT
TRBJ2-3	TRBV2	NA	NA	CASLMLNPDSDTQYF	TGTGCCAGCCTAATGTTAAACCCCGACTCAGATACGCAGTATTTT
TRBJ2-1	TRBV5-4	TRBD2	NA	CASSQLAGPYNEQFF	TGTGCCAGCAGCCAACTAGCGGGGCCTTACAATGAGCAGTTCTTC
TRBJ2-6	TRBV4-1	NA	NA	CASSQDRRGTGANVLTF	TGCGCCAGCAGCCAAGATAGACGCGGGACAGGGGCCAACGTCCTGACTTTC
TRBJ2-1	TRBV21-1	NA	NA	CAGRGNEQFF	TGTGCCGGTAGGGGGAATGAGCAGTTCTTC
TRBJ2-1	TRBV6-1	NA	NA	CASSELSSLNNEQFF	TGTGCCAGCAGTGAATTGTCCTCTCTGAACAATGAGCAGTTCTTC
TRBJ2-7	TRBV28	TRBD1	NA	CASRTGAGSYEQYF	TGTGCCAGCAGGACAGGGGCGGGTTCCTACGAGCAGTACTTC
TRBJ1-1	TRBV7-2	NA	NA	CASGRSVYTEAFF	TGTGCCAGCGGACGATCGGTGTACACTGAAGCTTTCTTT
TRBJ1-4	TRBV7-9	NA	NA	CASSSGGIGEKLFF	TGTGCCAGCAGCTCCGGCGGGATTGGTGAAAAACTGTTTTTT
TRBJ1-2	TRBV7-9	TRBD1	NA	CASSLPQDRGGYTF	TGTGCCAGCAGCTTACCTCAGGACAGGGGTGGCTACACCTTC
TRBJ1-2	TRBV3-1/TRBV3-2	NA	NA	CASSQEGEGLGGYTF	TGTGCCAGCAGCCAAGAAGGAGAGGGGCTCGGTGGCTACACCTTC
TRBJ2-3	TRBV2	NA	NA	CASRGDGITQYF	TGTGCCAGCCGGGGAGATGGGATTACGCAGTATTTT
TRBJ1-5	TRBV24-1	TRBD1	NA	CATSDLSRTGWDQPQHF	TGTGCCACCAGTGATTTAAGTCGGACAGGGTGGGATCAGCCCCAGCATTTT
TRBJ1-5	TRBV6-4	NA	NA	CASSEGRGQPQHF	TGTGCCAGCAGTGAGGGGCGGGGACAGCCCCAGCATTTT
TRBJ2-5	TRBV6-1	NA	NA	CASSEARWVEETQYF	TGTGCCAGCAGTGAAGCGCGATGGGTTGAGGAGACCCAGTACTTC
TRBJ2-1	TRBV29-1	NA	NA	CSVGAGQYNEQFF	TGCAGCGTTGGGGCGGGACAGTACAATGAGCAGTTCTTC
TRBJ2-3	TRBV2	TRBD1	NA	CASSNGQGGDTQYF	TGTGCCAGCAGTAACGGACAGGGAGGAGATACGCAGTATTTT
TRBJ2-3	TRBV7-2	NA	NA	CASSLASGRLDTQYF	TGTGCCAGCAGCTTAGCGTCAGGGAGGTTGGATACGCAGTATTTT
TRBJ2-5	TRBV5-8	NA	NA	CASSPGDSRLQTQYF	TGTGCCAGCAGCCCGGGAGATAGCAGGCTGCAGACCCAGTACTTC
TRBJ1-1	TRBV12-3/TRBV12-4	TRBD1	NA	CASRTDDRGAFF	TGTGCCAGCAGGACTGACGACAGGGGCGCTTTCTTT
TRBJ2-7	TRBV5-4	NA	NA	CASRKQGSDEQYF	TGTGCCAGCAGAAAACAGGGTTCGGACGAGCAGTACTTC
TRBJ1-3	TRBV6-4	NA	NA	CASSDVGARGGQSSNTIYF	TGTGCCAGCAGTGACGTTGGGGCTCGGGGGGGCCAGTCCTCAAACACCATATATTTT
TRBJ2-7	TRBV30	NA	NA	CAWSLGFYEQYF	TGTGCCTGGAGTCTAGGTTTCTACGAGCAGTACTTC
TRBJ2-5	TRBV7-2	TRBD2	NA	CASSFDLTSGRETQYF	TGTGCCAGCAGCTTCGATTTGACTAGCGGGAGGGAGACCCAGTACTTC
TRBJ2-7	TRBV2	NA	NA	CASSPGPPRNEQYF	TGTGCCAGCAGTCCGGGCCCCCCGAGGAACGAGCAGTACTTC